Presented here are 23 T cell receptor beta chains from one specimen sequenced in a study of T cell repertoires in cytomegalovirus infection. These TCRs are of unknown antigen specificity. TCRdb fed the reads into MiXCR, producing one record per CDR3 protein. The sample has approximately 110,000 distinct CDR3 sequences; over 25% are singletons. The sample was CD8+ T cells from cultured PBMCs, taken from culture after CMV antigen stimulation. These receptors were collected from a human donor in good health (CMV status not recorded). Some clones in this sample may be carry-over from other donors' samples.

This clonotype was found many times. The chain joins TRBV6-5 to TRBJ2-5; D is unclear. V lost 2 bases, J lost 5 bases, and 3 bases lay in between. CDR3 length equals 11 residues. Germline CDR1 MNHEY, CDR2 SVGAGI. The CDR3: CASSYGETQYF. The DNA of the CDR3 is TGTGCCAGCAGTTACGGGGAGACCCAGTACTTC.

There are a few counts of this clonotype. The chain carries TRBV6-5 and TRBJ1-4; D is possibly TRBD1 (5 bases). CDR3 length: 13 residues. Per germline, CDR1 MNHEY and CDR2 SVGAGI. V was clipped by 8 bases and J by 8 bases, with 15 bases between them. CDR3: CASREGTNEKLFF. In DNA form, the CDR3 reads TGTGCCAGCCGGGAAGGGACGAACGAAAAACTGTTTTTT.

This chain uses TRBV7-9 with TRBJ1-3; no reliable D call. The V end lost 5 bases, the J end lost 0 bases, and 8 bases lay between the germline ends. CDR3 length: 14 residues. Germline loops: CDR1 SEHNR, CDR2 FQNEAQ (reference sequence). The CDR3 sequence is CASSPTGSGNTIYF. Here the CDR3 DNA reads TGTGCCAGCAGCCCTACTGGCTCTGGAAACACCATATATTTT.

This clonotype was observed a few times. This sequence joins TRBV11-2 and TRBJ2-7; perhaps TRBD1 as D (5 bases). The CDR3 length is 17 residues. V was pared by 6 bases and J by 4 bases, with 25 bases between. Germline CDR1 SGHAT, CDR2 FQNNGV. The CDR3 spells CASSLGRAEYRPYEQYF. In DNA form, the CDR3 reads TGTGCCAGCAGTCTAGGCAGGGCAGAATATCGCCCATACGAGCAGTACTTC.

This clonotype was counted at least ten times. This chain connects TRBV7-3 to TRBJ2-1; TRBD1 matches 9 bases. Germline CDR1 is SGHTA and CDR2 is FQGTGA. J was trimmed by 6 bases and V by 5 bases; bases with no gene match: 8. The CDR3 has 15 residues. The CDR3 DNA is TGTGCCAGCAGCCGTGGACAGGGGCGGGCCAATGAGCAGTTCTTC. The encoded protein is CASSRGQGRANEQFF.

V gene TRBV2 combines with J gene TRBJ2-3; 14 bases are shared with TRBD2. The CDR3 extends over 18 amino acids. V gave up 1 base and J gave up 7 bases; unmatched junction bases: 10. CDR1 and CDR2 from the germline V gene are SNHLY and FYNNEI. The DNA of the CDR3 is TGTGCCAGCAGTGAAGAGGAGTTTGGACTAGCGGGGGGAAATACGCAGTATTTT. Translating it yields CASSEEEFGLAGGNTQYF.

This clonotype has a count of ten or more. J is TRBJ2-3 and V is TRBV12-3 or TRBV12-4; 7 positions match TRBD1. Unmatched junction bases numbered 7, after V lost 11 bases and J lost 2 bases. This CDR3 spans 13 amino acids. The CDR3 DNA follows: TGTGCCGTTCATACAGGGGCCACAGATACGCAGTATTTT. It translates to CAVHTGATDTQYF.

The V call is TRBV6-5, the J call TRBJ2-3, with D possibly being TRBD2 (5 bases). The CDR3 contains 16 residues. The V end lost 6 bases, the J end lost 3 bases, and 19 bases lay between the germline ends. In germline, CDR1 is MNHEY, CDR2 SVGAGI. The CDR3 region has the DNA TGTGCCAGCAGCACCGGACGAGCGGATTCGACAGATACGCAGTATTTT. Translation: CASSTGRADSTDTQYF.

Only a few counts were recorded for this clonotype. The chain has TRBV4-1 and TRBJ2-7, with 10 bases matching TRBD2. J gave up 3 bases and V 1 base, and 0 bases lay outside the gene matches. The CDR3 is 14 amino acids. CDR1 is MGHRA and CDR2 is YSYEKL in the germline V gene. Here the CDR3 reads CASSQVAGGYEQYF. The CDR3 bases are TGCGCCAGCAGCCAAGTAGCGGGGGGCTACGAGCAGTACTTC.

The CDR3 bases are TGCGCCAGCAGCCCTGCACAGGGGCCGCTTGAAGCTTTCTTT. Amino acids: CASSPAQGPLEAFF. The gene calls are TRBV4-1 and TRBJ1-1, with 7 bases aligning to TRBD1. Germline V gene data show CDR1 as MGHRA and CDR2 as YSYEKL. There are 14 residues in the CDR3. Trimming took 4 bases from V and 7 from J; bases not matched to a gene: 9.

The CDR3 loop reads CATSFVGGVTGELFF. The CDR3, as DNA: TGTGCCACCAGCTTCGTCGGGGGGGTCACCGGGGAGCTGTTTTTT. V is TRBV15 and J is TRBJ2-2; 8 bases are shared with TRBD2. Germline assignment: CDR1 LNHNV and CDR2 YYDKDF (reference sequence). The trim removed 5 bases at V and 4 bases at J, leaving 6 bases unmatched. This CDR3 has 15 amino acids.

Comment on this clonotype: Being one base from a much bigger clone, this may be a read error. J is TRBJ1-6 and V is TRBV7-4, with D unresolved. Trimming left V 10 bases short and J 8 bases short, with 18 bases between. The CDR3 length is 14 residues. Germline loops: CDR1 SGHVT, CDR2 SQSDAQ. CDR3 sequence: CATREARLDSPLHF. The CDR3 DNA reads TGTGCCACCAGAGAGGCCAGGCTGGATTCACCCCTCCACTTT.

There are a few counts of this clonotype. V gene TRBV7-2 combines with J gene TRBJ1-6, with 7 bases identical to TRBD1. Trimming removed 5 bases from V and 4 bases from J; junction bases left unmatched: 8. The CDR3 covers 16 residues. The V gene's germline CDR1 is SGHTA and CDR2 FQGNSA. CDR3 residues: CASSPIEGAYNSPLHF. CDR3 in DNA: TGTGCCAGCAGCCCCATTGAGGGGGCGTATAATTCACCCCTCCACTTT.

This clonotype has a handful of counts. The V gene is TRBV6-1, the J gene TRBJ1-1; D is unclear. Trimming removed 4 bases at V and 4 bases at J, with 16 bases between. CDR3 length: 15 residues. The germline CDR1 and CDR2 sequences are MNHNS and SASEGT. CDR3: CASSVRTEGGTEAFF. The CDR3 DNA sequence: TGTGCCAGCAGTGTTCGAACGGAGGGAGGCACTGAAGCTTTCTTT.

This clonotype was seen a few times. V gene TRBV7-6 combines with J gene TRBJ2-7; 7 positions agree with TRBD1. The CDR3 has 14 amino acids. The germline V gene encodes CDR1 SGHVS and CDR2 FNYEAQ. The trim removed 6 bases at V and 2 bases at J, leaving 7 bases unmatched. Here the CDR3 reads CASSDGQAAYEQYF. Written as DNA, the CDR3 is TGTGCCAGCAGTGACGGACAGGCCGCCTACGAGCAGTACTTC.

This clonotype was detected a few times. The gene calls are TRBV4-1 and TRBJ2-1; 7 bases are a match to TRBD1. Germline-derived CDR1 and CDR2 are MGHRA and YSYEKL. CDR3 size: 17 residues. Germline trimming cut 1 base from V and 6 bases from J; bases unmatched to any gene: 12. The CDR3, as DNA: TGCGCCAGCAGCCAAGTCCTTTCGACAGGGATGTCCAATGAGCAGTTCTTC. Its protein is CASSQVLSTGMSNEQFF.

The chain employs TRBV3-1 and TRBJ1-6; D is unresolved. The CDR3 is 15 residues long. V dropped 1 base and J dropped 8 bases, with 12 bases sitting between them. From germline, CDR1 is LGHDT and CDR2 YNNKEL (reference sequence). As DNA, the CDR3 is TGTGCCAGCAGCCAAGTCCGAGCGGGAGATTCACCCCTCCACTTT. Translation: CASSQVRAGDSPLHF.

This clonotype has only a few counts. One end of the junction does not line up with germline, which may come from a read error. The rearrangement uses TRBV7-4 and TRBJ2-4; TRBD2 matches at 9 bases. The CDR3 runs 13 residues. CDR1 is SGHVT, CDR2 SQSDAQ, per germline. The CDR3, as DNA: TGTGCCAGCAGCTGGACTGGAGCTAGCGGGGAGGACTTC. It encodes CASSWTGASGEDF.

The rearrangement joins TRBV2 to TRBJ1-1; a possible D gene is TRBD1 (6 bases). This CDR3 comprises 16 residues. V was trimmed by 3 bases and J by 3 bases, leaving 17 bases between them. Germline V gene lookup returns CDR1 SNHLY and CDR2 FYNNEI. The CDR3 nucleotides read TGTGCCAGCAGTGACACAAAAGACAGGCTACACACTGAAGCTTTCTTT. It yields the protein CASSDTKDRLHTEAFF.

The CDR3 DNA reads TGTGCCAGCAGTTTAAACCAGAACACTGAAGCTTTCTTT. Its protein is CASSLNQNTEAFF. The chain has TRBV12-3 or TRBV12-4 and TRBJ1-1; D unresolved. The ends were cut back, 2 bases at V and 1 base at J, with 5 bases in the middle. The CDR3 length is 13 residues.

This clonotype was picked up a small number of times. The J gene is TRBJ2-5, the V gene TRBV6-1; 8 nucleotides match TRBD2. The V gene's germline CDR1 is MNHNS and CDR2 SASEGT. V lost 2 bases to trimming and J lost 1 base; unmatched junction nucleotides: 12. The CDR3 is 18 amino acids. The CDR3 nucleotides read TGTGCCAGCAGTGAAAAGAGAGGGAGCGGGGGTTCCCAAGAGACCCAGTACTTC. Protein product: CASSEKRGSGGSQETQYF.

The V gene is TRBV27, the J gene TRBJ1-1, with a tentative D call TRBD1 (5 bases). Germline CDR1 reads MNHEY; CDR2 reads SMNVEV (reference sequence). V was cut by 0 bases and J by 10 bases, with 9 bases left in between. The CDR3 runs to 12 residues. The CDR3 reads CASSLSAGPAFF. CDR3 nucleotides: TGTGCCAGCAGTTTATCAGCGGGACCAGCTTTCTTT.

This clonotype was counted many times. The CDR3 here is CASSSPSTEAFF. CDR3 in DNA: TGTGCCAGCAGCTCACCTTCTACTGAAGCTTTCTTT. J is TRBJ1-1 and V is TRBV7-6; no definite D call. V shed 4 bases and J shed 5 bases, with 8 bases lying between them. This CDR3 is 12 amino acids long. Germline V gene sequence: CDR1 SGHVS, CDR2 FNYEAQ.